Each of the 6 T cell receptor beta chains below was sequenced from the same sample in a study of blood T cell repertoires in COVID-19. The table came from immunoSEQ multiplex PCR; TCRdb's copy has only in-frame clones and leaves some out. The sample lists 150,000 to 200,000 clones, around nine tenths occurring once. The sequencing input was peripheral blood. Receptor source: a woman in her seventies with COVID-19, enrolled during active disease.

This chain uses TRBV4-1 with TRBJ2-3, with TRBD2 identical over 9 bases. Trimming cost V 3 bases and J 8 bases; bases outside gene matches: 15. The CDR3 is 17 residues long. The germline V gene has CDR1 MGHRA and CDR2 YSYEKL. In DNA, the CDR3 is TGCGCCAGCAGCCAGGACCTGACTAGCGGAGCGAGGGGTACGCAGTATTTT. The encoded protein is CASSQDLTSGARGTQYF.

This clone was counted at least ten times. This chain uses TRBV5-6 with TRBJ2-7; 9 bases are shared with TRBD1. The V and J ends lost 4 bases and 7 bases, in that order; junction bases with no gene match: 12. This CDR3 is 15 amino acids long. Germline V gene data show CDR1 as SGHDT and CDR2 as YYEEEE. Here the CDR3 DNA reads TGTGCCAGCAGCGTCCGTAGGACAGGGGTGGGGGAGCAGTACTTC. It specifies CASSVRRTGVGEQYF.

The chain combines TRBV28 with TRBJ1-2, with a possible D match to TRBD1 (6 bases). The CDR3 covers 13 residues. V gave up 6 bases and J gave up 2 bases, with 10 bases separating them. Looked up from germline, CDR1 is MDHEN and CDR2 is SYDVKM. The DNA of the CDR3 is TGTGCCAGCAGACCAGGGGTCAACTATGGCTACACCTTC. Protein product: CASRPGVNYGYTF.

A single count supports this clone. The rearrangement links TRBV19 to TRBJ1-1; weak D call: TRBD1 (5 bases). The germline gives CDR1 LNHDA, CDR2 SQIVND (reference sequence). CDR3 length: 15 amino acids. Trimming stripped 3 bases from V and 0 bases from J, with 11 bases between. CDR3 region: CASSMGRAMNTEAFF. CDR3 sequence (DNA): TGTGCCAGTAGTATGGGCAGGGCGATGAACACTGAAGCTTTCTTT.

The V gene is TRBV21-1, the J gene TRBJ2-3; the D call in the table, TRBD1, was not verified against the DNA. TRBV21-1 constitutes a pseudogene. CDR3 length: 18 amino acids. The CDR3 sequence: CASSKALSGAVGTDTQYF. DNA for the CDR3: TGTGCCAGCAGCAAAGCGCTTTCAGGGGCTGTTGGCACAGATACGCAGTATTTT.

The chain combines TRBV11-2 with TRBJ1-1; a weak D match, TRBD1 (6 bases). Germline V gene data show CDR1 as SGHAT and CDR2 as FQNNGV. Trimming removed 4 bases at V and 5 bases at J, with 23 bases between. The CDR3 sequence is 17 residues long. The DNA of the CDR3 is TGTGCCAGCAGCTGGGGGCAGGGGATAAATCGGAGGACTGAAGCTTTCTTT. Its translation is CASSWGQGINRRTEAFF.